The 5 T cell receptor beta chains below come from one sample, sequenced in a study of early T cells in non-severe SARS-CoV-2 infection. TCRdb reprocessed the 5' RACE reads via MiXCR and lists one record per CDR3 protein. The sample lists more than 60,000 distinct CDR3 sequences, about 9.4% occurring once. The sequenced sample was whole blood. The receptor set was obtained from an adult who was a healthcare worker with PCR-confirmed SARS-CoV-2 infection or an uninfected control (not recorded which).

This clonotype was counted at least ten times. V usage is TRBV24-1 and J usage is TRBJ2-1; 9 bases fit TRBD1. The CDR3 runs 15 residues. Germline V CDR1 and CDR2: KGHDR, SFDVKD. J was trimmed by 6 bases and V by 7 bases; bases with no gene match: 9. The CDR3 region has the DNA TGTGCCACCAGGGAGGGGACAGGGACGGGCAATGAGCAGTTCTTC. As protein: CATREGTGTGNEQFF.

The genes are TRBV20-1 and TRBJ2-4, with 14 nucleotides matching TRBD2. V trimming: 4 bases; J trimming: 1 base; junction bases outside the gene matches: 6. The CDR3 is 17 residues long. Per the germline V gene, CDR1 is DFQATT and CDR2 is SNEGSKA (reference sequence). The CDR3 DNA sequence: TGCAGTGCTAAACGACTAGCGGGAGGGCCTGCCAAAAACATTCAGTACTTC. Its protein product is CSAKRLAGGPAKNIQYF.

This clonotype was observed a handful of times. V and J are TRBV11-2 and TRBJ2-3, with D possibly being TRBD2 (6 bases). The V gene lost 7 bases and the J gene lost 1 base, with 12 bases spanning the gap. The CDR3 extends over 14 amino acids. The germline V gene encodes CDR1 SGHAT and CDR2 FQNNGV. The CDR3 DNA is TGTGCCAGCATTGGGGGGAGAGGCACAGATACGCAGTATTTT. It specifies CASIGGRGTDTQYF.

The chain uses TRBV5-1 and TRBJ1-2, with 10 bases aligning to TRBD1. CDR3 length equals 14 residues. Looked up from germline, CDR1 is SGHRS and CDR2 is YFSETQ. V gave up 4 bases and J gave up 5 bases; unmatched junction bases: 5. In DNA form, the CDR3 reads TGCGCCAGCAGCCTGGGACAGGGGAGTTATGGCTACACCTTC. Amino acids: CASSLGQGSYGYTF.

This clonotype was observed a few times. The chain combines TRBV7-2 with TRBJ2-3; 7 nucleotides align to TRBD1. V shed 3 bases and J 1 base; nucleotides not matched to a gene: 7. The CDR3 runs to 16 residues. CDR1 is SGHTA and CDR2 is FQGNSA in the germline V gene. The CDR3 nucleotides are TGTGCCAGCAGCTTGGCTCCCGGGACAGGCACAGATACGCAGTATTTT. This gives the protein CASSLAPGTGTDTQYF. The complete variable domain, with remaining parts taken from reference TRBV7-2 and TRBJ2-3, reads GAGVSQSPSNKVTEKGKDVELRCDPISGHTALYWYRQSLGQGLEFLIYFQGNSAPDKSGLPSDRFSAERTGGSVSTLTIQRTQQEDSAVYLCASSLAPGTGTDTQYFGPGTRLTVL.